The 4 T cell receptor beta chains reported below all come from one sample, sequenced in a study of CD8 T cells in Susac syndrome. Random hexamers were used to reverse transcribe about 0.5 to 1 ug of RNA. TCRdb redid the calling of the immunoSEQ multiplex PCR reads with MiXCR, one entry per CDR3 protein. The sample has 150,000 to 200,000 distinct CDR3 sequences, roughly 91% seen once. The sequencing input was CD4+ T cells from PBMCs. These receptor sequences come from a human donor with Susac syndrome.

The chain links TRBV29-1 to TRBJ2-7; D is possibly TRBD1 (6 bases). The V end was cut by 6 bases, the J end by 2 bases, with 11 bases between. CDR3 length equals 12 residues. Germline-derived CDR1 and CDR2 are SQVTM and ANQGSEA. Here the CDR3 reads CSVEQGPYEQYF. In nucleotides, the CDR3 is TGCAGCGTCGAGCAGGGGCCCTACGAGCAGTACTTC.

The chain carries TRBV30 and TRBJ2-1; the D gene is possibly TRBD2 (5 bases). Germline V gives CDR1 GTSNPN, CDR2 SVGIG (reference sequence). V was cut by 0 bases and J by 8 bases, with 11 bases left in between. The CDR3 runs 13 residues. CDR3 sequence: CAWSVGGPYEQFF. The CDR3 DNA is TGTGCCTGGAGTGTAGGAGGCCCTTATGAGCAGTTCTTC.

The rearrangement uses TRBV6-1 and TRBJ2-7, with TRBD1 as a possible D gene (6 bases). Germline CDR1 MNHNS, CDR2 SASEGT. V was clipped by 6 bases and J by 2 bases, with 8 bases between them. The CDR3 totals 12 residues. The chain's CDR3 is CASRQGTYEQYF. The CDR3 DNA sequence: TGTGCCAGCAGACAGGGAACCTACGAGCAGTACTTC.

The genes are TRBV29-1 and TRBJ1-2; a weak D match, TRBD1 (6 bases). CDR1 and CDR2 (germline): SQVTM, ANQGSEA. V was pared by 5 bases and J by 7 bases, with 17 bases between. The CDR3 extends over 13 amino acids. The CDR3 DNA reads as TGCAGCGTTCTCACTCCCAGGACAGCTGGCTACACCTTC. This codes for CSVLTPRTAGYTF.